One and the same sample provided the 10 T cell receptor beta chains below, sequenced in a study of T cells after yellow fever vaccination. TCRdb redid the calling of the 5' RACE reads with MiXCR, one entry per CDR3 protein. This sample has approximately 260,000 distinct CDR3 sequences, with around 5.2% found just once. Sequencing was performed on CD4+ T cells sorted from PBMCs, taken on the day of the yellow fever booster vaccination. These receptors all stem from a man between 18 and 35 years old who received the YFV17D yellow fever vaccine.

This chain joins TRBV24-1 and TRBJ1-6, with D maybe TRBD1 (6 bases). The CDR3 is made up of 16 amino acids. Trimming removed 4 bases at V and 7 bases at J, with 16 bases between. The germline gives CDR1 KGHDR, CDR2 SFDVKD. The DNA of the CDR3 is TGTGCCACCAGTGACCCCGGACAGAAATCAAATTCACCCCTCCACTTT. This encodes CATSDPGQKSNSPLHF.

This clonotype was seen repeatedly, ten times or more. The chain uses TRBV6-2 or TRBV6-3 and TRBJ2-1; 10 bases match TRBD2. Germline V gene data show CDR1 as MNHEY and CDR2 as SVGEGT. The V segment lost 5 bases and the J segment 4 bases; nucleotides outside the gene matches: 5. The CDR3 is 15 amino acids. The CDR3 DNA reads TGTGCCAGCAGTAGGAGCGGGGGGGCTTACAATGAGCAGTTCTTC. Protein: CASSRSGGAYNEQFF.

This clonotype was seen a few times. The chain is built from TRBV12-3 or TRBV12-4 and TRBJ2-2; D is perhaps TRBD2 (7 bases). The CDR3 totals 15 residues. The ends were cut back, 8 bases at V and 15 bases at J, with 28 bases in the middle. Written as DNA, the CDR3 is TGTGCCAGCTCCCGACAGGAAGTCGTTGGTCGGGGGGTGTTTTTT. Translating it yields CASSRQEVVGRGVFF.

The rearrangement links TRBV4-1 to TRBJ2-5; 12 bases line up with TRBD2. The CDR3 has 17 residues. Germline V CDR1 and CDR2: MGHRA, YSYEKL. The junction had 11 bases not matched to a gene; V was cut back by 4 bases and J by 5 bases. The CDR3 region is CASSPASGGGPSETQYF. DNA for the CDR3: TGCGCCAGCAGCCCGGCTAGCGGGGGGGGTCCATCCGAGACCCAGTACTTC.

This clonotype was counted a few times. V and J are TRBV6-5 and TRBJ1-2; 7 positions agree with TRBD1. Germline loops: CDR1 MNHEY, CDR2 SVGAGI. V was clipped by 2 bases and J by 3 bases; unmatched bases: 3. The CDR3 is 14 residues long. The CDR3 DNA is TGTGCCAGCAGTTACCTGGGGACAGACTATGGCTACACCTTC. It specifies CASSYLGTDYGYTF.

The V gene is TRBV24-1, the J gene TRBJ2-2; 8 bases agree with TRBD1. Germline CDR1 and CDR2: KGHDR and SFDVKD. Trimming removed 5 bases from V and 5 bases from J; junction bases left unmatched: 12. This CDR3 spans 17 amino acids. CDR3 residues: CATSAPGQGARTGELFF. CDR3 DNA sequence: TGTGCCACCAGTGCCCCCGGCCAGGGGGCGCGTACCGGGGAGCTGTTTTTT.

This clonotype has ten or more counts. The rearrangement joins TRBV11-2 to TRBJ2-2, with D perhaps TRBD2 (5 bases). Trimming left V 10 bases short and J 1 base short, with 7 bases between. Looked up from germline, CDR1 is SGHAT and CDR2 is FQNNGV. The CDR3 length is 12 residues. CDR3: CAIRGNTGELFF. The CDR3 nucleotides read TGTGCCATCCGGGGGAACACCGGGGAGCTGTTTTTT.

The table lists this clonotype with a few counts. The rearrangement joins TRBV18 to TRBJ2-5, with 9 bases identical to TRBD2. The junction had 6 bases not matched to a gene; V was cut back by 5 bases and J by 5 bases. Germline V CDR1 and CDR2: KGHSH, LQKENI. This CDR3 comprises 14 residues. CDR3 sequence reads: CASSEGLATETQYF. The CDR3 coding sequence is TGTGCCAGCTCAGAAGGACTAGCGACGGAGACCCAGTACTTC.

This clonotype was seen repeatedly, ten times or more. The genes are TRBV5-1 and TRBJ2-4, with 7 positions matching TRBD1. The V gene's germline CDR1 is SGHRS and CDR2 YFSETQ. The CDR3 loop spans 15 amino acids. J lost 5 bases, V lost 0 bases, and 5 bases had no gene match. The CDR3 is CASSLVPGTENIQYF. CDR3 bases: TGCGCCAGCAGCTTGGTCCCCGGGACAGAAAACATTCAGTACTTC.

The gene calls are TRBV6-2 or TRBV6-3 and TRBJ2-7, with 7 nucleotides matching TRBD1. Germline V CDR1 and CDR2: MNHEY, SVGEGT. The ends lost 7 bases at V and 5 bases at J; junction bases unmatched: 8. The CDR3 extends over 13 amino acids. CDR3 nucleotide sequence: TGTGCCAGCAACCCGACAGGGACCAACGAGCAGTACGTC. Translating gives CASNPTGTNEQYV.